The 31 T cell receptor beta chains in this list originate from one sample, sequenced in a study of blood T cell repertoires in COVID-19. The repertoire was sequenced with immunoSEQ multiplex PCR; TCRdb's copy has only in-frame clones and lacks some. This table holds more than 150,000 clones, roughly four fifths found once. Sequenced: peripheral blood. Source of these receptors: a woman aged 40 to 55 with acute or convalescent COVID-19.

This clone was found a few times. The gene calls are TRBV28 and TRBJ1-2; a weak D match, TRBD1 (6 bases). CDR3 length: 16 residues. Germline V gives CDR1 MDHEN, CDR2 SYDVKM. V gave up 8 bases and J gave up 4 bases, with 23 bases separating them. The CDR3 DNA sequence: TGTGCCAGCGTGACCAGGGGTCTCGGCTTCTCCTATGGCTACACCTTC. Amino acid sequence: CASVTRGLGFSYGYTF.

On this clone: The same CDR3 is also encoded by other DNA sequences in this sample. V is TRBV19 and J is TRBJ1-5; weak D call: TRBD1 (5 bases). The CDR3 is 12 amino acids. V gave up 5 bases and J gave up 5 bases, with 7 bases separating them. CDR1 and CDR2 (germline): LNHDA, SQIVND (reference sequence). The CDR3: CASSLQDQPQHF. In DNA form, the CDR3 reads TGTGCCAGTAGTCTACAGGATCAGCCCCAGCATTTT.

The chain couples TRBV9 to TRBJ2-2; TRBD2 matches 10 bases. CDR3 size: 19 residues. In germline, CDR1 is SGDLS, CDR2 YYNGEE. The trim removed 4 bases at V and 7 bases at J, leaving 19 bases unmatched. The CDR3, as DNA: TGTGCCAGCAGCCGGGGGAGCGGGGGGGCTCAACCCGGTAGCGGGGAGCTGTTTTTT. Translated, it gives CASSRGSGGAQPGSGELFF.

The gene calls are TRBV10-3 and TRBJ2-5; a possible D gene is TRBD1 (6 bases). The CDR3 is made up of 17 amino acids. Germline assignment: CDR1 ENHRY and CDR2 SYGVKD. V was shortened by 0 bases and J by 2 bases, with 16 bases between the two germline ends. CDR3 in DNA: TGTGCCATCAGTGAGTCGACGCAACAACAGGGACAAGAGACCCAGTACTTC. Its protein product is CAISESTQQQGQETQYF.

The chain couples TRBV11-2 to TRBJ1-1; D not certain. In germline, CDR1 is SGHAT, CDR2 FQNNGV. The V and J ends lost 5 bases and 5 bases respectively, with 12 bases between them. The CDR3 consists of 13 residues. CDR3 bases: TGTGCCAGCAGCCCCGGGGAGGGTACTGAAGCTTTCTTT. It yields the protein CASSPGEGTEAFF.

This rearrangement joins TRBV28 to TRBJ2-5, with D possibly matching TRBD2 (6 bases). The ends were cut back, 6 bases at V and 7 bases at J, with 15 bases in the middle. Germline V CDR1 and CDR2: MDHEN, SYDVKM. CDR3 size: 13 residues. In nucleotides, the CDR3 is TGTGCCAGCAGCCCTAGCGCCCCGGTGACCCAGTACTTC. Residues: CASSPSAPVTQYF. The whole variable domain, remainder taken from reference TRBV28 and TRBJ2-5, is DVKVTQSSRYLVKRTGEKVFLECVQDMDHENMFWYRQDPGLGLRLIYFSYDVKMKEKGDIPEGYSVSREKKERFSLILESASTNQTSMYLCASSPSAPVTQYFGPGTRLLVL.

The rearrangement links TRBV21-1 to TRBJ2-2; no DNA check was done on the table's D call, TRBD2. TRBV21-1 is an annotated pseudogene. This CDR3 spans 15 amino acids. The CDR3: CASRNRRETPGELFF. The CDR3 DNA reads as TGTGCCAGCAGGAACCGGCGGGAGACGCCCGGGGAGCTGTTTTTT.

Only one count was recorded for this clone. The J gene is TRBJ2-3, the V gene TRBV28; 9 bases map to TRBD1. V was pared by 10 bases and J by 2 bases, with 10 bases of the junction left unmatched. In germline, CDR1 is MDHEN, CDR2 SYDVKM. The CDR3 consists of 15 residues. CDR3 amino acids: CAISGTGTYTDTQYF. The CDR3 DNA follows: TGTGCCATTTCCGGGACAGGGACCTACACAGATACGCAGTATTTT.

V is TRBV4-1 and J is TRBJ2-1; the match to TRBD2 covers 7 bases. The germline gives CDR1 MGHRA, CDR2 YSYEKL. The CDR3 extends over 18 amino acids. V lost 2 bases to trimming and J lost 0 bases; unmatched junction nucleotides: 10. Written as DNA, the CDR3 is TGCGCCAGCAGCCAAAGAAATCAAGCGGGGATCTCCTACAATGAGCAGTTCTTC. Its translation is CASSQRNQAGISYNEQFF.

Here the CDR3 reads CASSLAGAGGFYEQYF. The CDR3, as DNA: TGCGCCAGCAGCTTGGCCGGGGCCGGGGGGTTCTACGAGCAGTACTTC. The chain is built from TRBV5-1 and TRBJ2-7; 7 nucleotides match TRBD2. The CDR3 loop spans 16 amino acids. Germline CDR1 reads SGHRS; CDR2 reads YFSETQ. V was pared by 0 bases and J by 3 bases, with 9 bases of the junction left unmatched.

The chain carries TRBV10-2 and TRBJ1-2; TRBD1 agrees at 10 bases. The V segment lost 1 base and the J segment 6 bases; nucleotides outside the gene matches: 5. The germline gives CDR1 WSHSY, CDR2 SAAADI. This CDR3 spans 15 amino acids. Here the CDR3 reads CASSEWLTGGNGYTF. The CDR3 nucleotides read TGCGCCAGCAGTGAGTGGCTGACAGGGGGCAATGGCTACACCTTC.

The rearrangement uses TRBV19 and TRBJ2-3; TRBD2 might be the D (6 bases). The V end lost 9 bases, the J end lost 2 bases, and 21 bases lay between the germline ends. The CDR3 has 16 residues. Germline V CDR1 and CDR2: LNHDA, SQIVND (reference sequence). The CDR3 reads CASNPGGADYTDTQYF. CDR3 DNA sequence: TGTGCCAGCAACCCGGGCGGGGCTGATTACACAGATACGCAGTATTTT.

This chain links TRBV7-8 with TRBJ1-2; D possibly corresponds to TRBD1 (6 bases). Germline V gives CDR1 SGHVS, CDR2 FQNEAQ. This CDR3 is 14 amino acids long. V dropped 4 bases and J dropped 2 bases, with 11 bases sitting between them. The CDR3, as DNA: TGTGCCAGCAGCTCCGACAGGACAAACTATGGCTACACCTTC. Translating gives CASSSDRTNYGYTF. Filled out from reference TRBV7-8 and TRBJ1-2, the complete variable domain reads GAGVSQSPRYKVAKRGQDVALRCDPISGHVSLFWYQQALGQGPEFLTYFQNEAQLDKSGLPSDRFFAERPEGSVSTLKIQRTQQEDSAVYLCASSSDRTNYGYTFGSGTRLTVV.

The rearrangement joins TRBV5-1 to TRBJ2-7; TRBD1 matches at 7 bases. Germline lookup yields CDR1 SGHRS and CDR2 YFSETQ. The CDR3 consists of 13 residues. Trimming at V came to 6 bases and at J to 7 bases, leaving 10 bases not matched to a gene. The chain's CDR3 is CASTRGQRGEQYF. CDR3 nucleotides: TGCGCCAGCACCCGGGGACAGCGTGGGGAGCAGTACTTC. Full variable domain (missing parts from reference TRBV5-1 and TRBJ2-7): KAGVTQTPRYLIKTRGQQVTLSCSPISGHRSVSWYQQTPGQGLQFLFEYFSETQRNKGNFPGRFSGRQFSNSRSEMNVSTLELGDSALYLCASTRGQRGEQYFGPGTRLTVT.

The chain employs TRBV7-9 and TRBJ1-6; 9 bases are a match to TRBD1. Germline V gene data show CDR1 as SEHNR and CDR2 as FQNEAQ (reference sequence). The CDR3 extends over 12 amino acids. The V gene end was trimmed by 5 bases and the J gene end by 16 bases; junction bases not matched to a gene: 6. CDR3 sequence: CASSLVGTGLHF. For the CDR3, the DNA is TGTGCCAGCAGCCTAGTCGGGACAGGGCTCCACTTT.

This clone was seen more than once but under ten times. The chain recombines TRBV29-1 with TRBJ1-1; no reliable D call. The CDR3 is made up of 12 amino acids. The germline V and J ends were trimmed by 2 bases and 3 bases, with 7 bases remaining between them. Germline V gene data show CDR1 as SQVTM and CDR2 as ANQGSEA. Written as DNA, the CDR3 is TGCAGCGTTGAAATCGGGGACACTGAAGCTTTCTTT. Residues: CSVEIGDTEAFF.

The rearrangement uses TRBV7-8 and TRBJ1-6; D remains ambiguous. Trimming pared 5 bases from V and 0 bases from J, leaving 11 bases between. CDR1 SGHVS and CDR2 FQNEAQ come from the germline V gene. The CDR3 is made up of 16 amino acids. CDR3: CASSIRVSSYNSPLHF. The CDR3 DNA is TGTGCCAGCAGCATTCGGGTTAGCTCCTATAATTCACCCCTCCACTTT.

The chain carries TRBV5-1 and TRBJ1-1; 7 positions agree with TRBD1. The CDR3 runs 12 residues. CDR1 is SGHRS and CDR2 is YFSETQ in the germline V gene. V lost 2 bases, J lost 8 bases, and 3 bases stayed unmatched. The CDR3 DNA follows: TGCGCCAGCAGCTTTTCACAGGGGGAAGCTTTCTTT. Translating it yields CASSFSQGEAFF.

The V call is TRBV10-3, the J call TRBJ1-5; TRBD1 is a possible D gene (5 bases). The CDR3 loop spans 12 amino acids. V lost 8 bases and J 8 bases, leaving 13 bases between the germline ends. Germline V gene lookup returns CDR1 ENHRY and CDR2 SYGVKD. The CDR3 reads CAIGGGWEPQHF. The DNA for the CDR3 is TGTGCCATCGGGGGGGGTTGGGAGCCCCAGCATTTT.

V usage is TRBV5-4 and J usage is TRBJ1-6; the match to TRBD1 covers 8 bases. Per the germline V gene, CDR1 is SGHNT and CDR2 is YYREEE (reference sequence). V gave up 4 bases and J gave up 7 bases; unmatched junction bases: 13. The CDR3 is 17 amino acids. The CDR3 DNA follows: TGTGCCAGCAGCCAAAATCTCCCAGGGGGCGAGAATTCACCCCTCCACTTT. This encodes CASSQNLPGGENSPLHF.

This chain joins TRBV19 and TRBJ1-1, with 7 bases matching TRBD1. From germline, CDR1 is LNHDA and CDR2 SQIVND (reference sequence). The V segment lost 5 bases and the J segment 7 bases; nucleotides outside the gene matches: 10. The CDR3 has 14 residues. Here the CDR3 reads CASSLGRGLGEAFF. The CDR3 DNA follows: TGTGCCAGTAGTCTAGGCAGGGGGTTGGGTGAAGCTTTCTTT.

The chain has TRBV6-4 and TRBJ2-7; D call uncertain. The germline CDR1 and CDR2 sequences are MRHNA and SNTAGT. V gave up 6 bases and J gave up 4 bases, with 19 bases separating them. The CDR3 runs to 15 residues. CDR3 in amino acids: CASRVGHEERYEQYF. DNA for the CDR3: TGTGCCAGCAGAGTGGGTCACGAGGAAAGGTACGAGCAGTACTTC.

V usage is TRBV2 and J usage is TRBJ1-6, with 10 bases matching TRBD1. The CDR3 covers 13 residues. Germline-derived CDR1 and CDR2 are SNHLY and FYNNEI. J was trimmed by 9 bases and V by 11 bases; bases with no gene match: 7. The chain's CDR3 is CAATGQGTSPLHF. As DNA, the CDR3 is TGTGCCGCAACGGGACAGGGGACTTCACCCCTCCACTTT.

The rearrangement uses TRBV4-1 and TRBJ1-6, with a weak D call TRBD1 (6 bases). The CDR3 has 16 residues. CDR1 and CDR2 (germline): MGHRA, YSYEKL. V lost 3 bases to trimming and J lost 7 bases, with 16 bases between them. CDR3 coding DNA: TGCGCCAGCAGCCAGCAACAGGGAAAGTCGAATTCACCCCTCCACTTT. Protein: CASSQQQGKSNSPLHF.

This clone was recorded only once. The V gene is TRBV6-6, the J gene TRBJ1-2; D is undetermined. Germline-derived CDR1 and CDR2 are MNHNY and SVGAGI (reference sequence). The CDR3 length is 13 residues. V lost 3 bases, J lost 0 bases, and 5 bases lay in between. The CDR3 DNA is TGTGCCAGCAGTTATACACCTAACTATGGCTACACCTTC. Its translation: CASSYTPNYGYTF.

The V and J genes are TRBV2 and TRBJ1-2, with 7 bases aligning to TRBD1. The junction had 12 bases not matched to a gene; V was cut back by 6 bases and J by 8 bases. From germline, CDR1 is SNHLY and CDR2 FYNNEI. The CDR3 consists of 14 residues. CDR3: CASRVQGKVGGYTF. The CDR3, as DNA: TGTGCCAGCAGGGTACAGGGGAAGGTCGGAGGCTACACCTTC.

The chain combines TRBV15 with TRBJ2-7; no clear D. Deletions cut 2 bases from V and 6 bases from J, with 20 bases between. Germline V gene lookup returns CDR1 LNHNV and CDR2 YYDKDF (reference sequence). The CDR3 contains 16 residues. The CDR3 reads CATSRRMGQPVGEQYF. The CDR3 DNA follows: TGTGCCACCAGCAGACGGATGGGCCAGCCAGTTGGCGAGCAGTACTTC.

This sequence joins TRBV7-2 and TRBJ2-3; D remains ambiguous. V lost 2 bases and J lost 4, with 7 bases in between. The length of the CDR3 is 13 residues. The V gene's germline CDR1 is SGHTA and CDR2 FQGNSA. CDR3 sequence (DNA): TGTGCCAGCAGCTTAAACAGCCCAGATACGCAGTATTTT. Protein sequence: CASSLNSPDTQYF. The full variable domain, in which reference TRBV7-2 and TRBJ2-3 provide the parts outside the CDR3, is GAGVSQSPSNKVTEKGKDVELRCDPISGHTALYWYRQSLGQGLEFLIYFQGNSAPDKSGLPSDRFSAERTGGSVSTLTIQRTQQEDSAVYLCASSLNSPDTQYFGPGTRLTVL.

V usage is TRBV4-1 and J usage is TRBJ1-4; D possibly corresponds to TRBD1 (6 bases). There are 13 residues in the CDR3. The V end was cut by 3 bases, the J end by 14 bases, with 16 bases between. CDR1 and CDR2 (germline): MGHRA, YSYEKL. This CDR3 reads CASSQDAGTSLFF. CDR3 nucleotides: TGCGCCAGCAGCCAGGACGCCGGGACAAGTCTGTTTTTT.

V gene TRBV12-5 combines with J gene TRBJ1-2; D gene ambiguous. CDR1 is LGHNT, CDR2 FRNRAP, per germline. This CDR3 has 13 amino acids. V was pared by 0 bases and J by 3 bases, with 5 bases between. In nucleotides, the CDR3 is TGTGCTAGTGGTTTGGTACAAGACTATGGCTACACCTTC. Amino acid sequence: CASGLVQDYGYTF.

The chain combines TRBV29-1 with TRBJ1-4, with 10 bases matching TRBD1. V shed 5 bases and J 7 bases; nucleotides not matched to a gene: 16. This CDR3 contains 17 residues. From germline, CDR1 is SQVTM and CDR2 ANQGSEA. CDR3 DNA sequence: TGCAGCGTTCGTCCGGCGGTTGCCGGGACAGGGGTTGAAAAACTGTTTTTT. This codes for CSVRPAVAGTGVEKLFF.